These T cell receptor beta chains were read from a single sample in a study of graft-versus-host responses after intestinal transplantation. This table comes from immunoSEQ multiplex PCR, and its TCRdb copy is limited to in-frame clones, with some not included. This sample yields approximately 32,000 clones, of which around 94% are seen a single time; about 0.8% belongs to the top ten. The sequencing here drew on PBMCs, taken 16 days after intestinal transplant. Every receptor here comes from a human patient who received an intestinal transplant, so some T cells may come from the graft donor. Both conserved end residues are part of each CDR3. D genes are given only for firm matches. The listing skips clone size in some rows; elsewhere it reads once, few, many or a size class.

TRBJ2-7 | TRBD2 | NA | TRBV9 | CASSSRTSGDEGHYEQYF | TGTGCCAGCAGCTCAAGGACTAGCGGGGACGAAGGGCACTACGAGCAGTACTTC
TRBJ1-4 | NA | NA | TRBV28 | CASSLRQGLEKLFF | TGTGCCAGCAGTTTAAGGCAGGGACTTGAAAAACTGTTTTTT
TRBJ1-1 | NA | NA | TRBV7-9 | CASSFDTPEAFF | TGTGCCAGCAGCTTCGATACGCCTGAAGCTTTCTTT
TRBJ2-7 | TRBD2 | NA | TRBV27 | CASGTSGYEQYF | TGTGCCAGCGGGACTAGTGGCTACGAGCAGTACTTC
TRBJ2-1 | TRBD2 | once | TRBV9 | CASSGVGLADYNEQFF | TGTGCCAGCAGCGGAGTGGGACTAGCGGATTACAATGAGCAGTTCTTC
TRBJ1-1 | NA | NA | TRBV19 | CASSIDGGVYTEAFF | TGTGCCAGTAGTATTGATGGGGGGGTTTACACTGAAGCTTTCTTT
TRBJ2-2 | NA | NA | TRBV28 | CASSLIVQGNTGELFF | TGTGCCAGCAGTTTAATCGTCCAGGGAAACACCGGGGAGCTGTTTTTT
TRBJ2-5 | NA | NA | TRBV6-6 | CASSYSPYQETQYF | TGTGCCAGCAGTTACTCACCGTACCAAGAGACCCAGTACTTC
TRBJ2-7 | TRBD1 | NA | TRBV18 | CASSPLPGQGTYEQYF | TGTGCCAGCTCACCACTTCCGGGACAGGGTACCTACGAGCAGTACTTC
TRBJ2-2 | NA | NA | TRBV11-1 | CASSYNGGVVSGELFF | TGTGCCAGCAGCTATAACGGGGGAGTTGTTTCCGGGGAGCTGTTTTTT
TRBJ2-1 | TRBD2 | NA | TRBV29-1 | CSTEREERYNEQFF | TGCAGCACAGAGCGGGAGGAAAGGTACAATGAGCAGTTCTTC
TRBJ1-1 | NA | NA | TRBV5-1 | CASSLGREGNTEAFF | TGCGCCAGCAGCTTAGGCAGGGAAGGTAACACTGAAGCTTTCTTT
TRBJ2-4 | NA | NA | TRBV9 | CASSPWGVGKNIQYF | TGTGCCAGCAGCCCTTGGGGGGTAGGCAAAAACATTCAGTACTTC
TRBJ2-7 | NA | few | TRBV9 | CASSAQGRAYEQYF | TGTGCCAGCAGCGCGCAGGGAAGGGCCTACGAGCAGTACTTC
TRBJ2-1 | TRBD1 | NA | TRBV28 | CASSPSGQGATNEQFF | TGTGCCAGCAGTCCCAGTGGGCAGGGGGCTACGAATGAGCAGTTCTTC
TRBJ2-5 | NA | NA | TRBV5-1 | CASELRETQYF | TGCGCCAGCGAATTGAGAGAGACCCAGTACTTC
TRBJ2-7 | TRBD1 | NA | TRBV28 | CASTQGSDEQYF | TGTGCCAGCACACAGGGGAGCGACGAGCAGTACTTC
TRBJ2-7 | NA | once | TRBV2 | CASSGDGQYSYEQYF | TGTGCCAGCAGTGGGGACGGACAGTATTCCTACGAGCAGTACTTC
TRBJ2-4 | TRBD2 | NA | TRBV9 | CASSLGLAGGIQYF | TGTGCCAGCAGCTTGGGACTAGCGGGAGGGATTCAGTACTTC
TRBJ2-1 | TRBD2 | NA | TRBV4-1 | CASSPERESYEQFF | TGCGCCAGCAGTCCAGAGCGGGAGTCATATGAGCAGTTCTTC
TRBJ2-7 | NA | NA | TRBV7-8 | CASSSGRFYEQYF | TGTGCCAGCAGCTCAGGACGGTTTTACGAGCAGTACTTC
TRBJ2-3 | NA | NA | TRBV21-1 | CASRREADTQYF | TGTGCCAGCAGACGGGAGGCAGATACGCAGTATTTT
TRBJ1-2 | NA | NA | TRBV2 | CASSTGASYGYTF | TGTGCCAGCAGTACTGGTGCCTCCTATGGCTACACCTTC
TRBJ2-1 | TRBD2 | once | TRBV6-6 | CASGKGLVSIF | TGTGCCAGTGGGAAAGGACTAGTTTCCATCTTC
TRBJ2-7 | TRBD1 | once | TRBV19 | CASSIGQDGYEQYF | TGTGCCAGTAGTATCGGACAGGATGGATACGAGCAGTACTTC
TRBJ2-5 | NA | NA | TRBV4-1 | CASSQGFLHQETQYF | TGCGCCAGCAGCCAGGGGTTTTTACACCAAGAGACCCAGTACTTC
TRBJ1-1 | NA | NA | TRBV28 | CASSSYRVTEAFF | TGTGCCAGCAGTTCATACAGGGTCACTGAAGCTTTCTTT
TRBJ2-4 | TRBD1 | NA | TRBV7-2 | CASSSGTGENIQYF | TGTGCCAGCAGCTCAGGGACAGGAGAAAACATTCAGTACTTC
TRBJ2-5 | NA | NA | TRBV1 | CTSSQEIGSKGETQYF | TGCACCAGCAGCCAAGAGATAGGTAGTAAGGGAGAGACCCAGTACTTC
TRBJ2-6 | NA | NA | TRBV8-2 | CGTMDKITQSRANVLTF | TGTGGCACTATGGATAAGATAACACAAAGTCGGGCCAACGTCCTGACTTTC
TRBJ2-5 | NA | NA | TRBV7-6 | CASSQPRGVQYF | TGTGCCAGCAGCCAACCCCGCGGGGTCCAGTACTTC
TRBJ1-6 | NA | NA | TRBV4-2 | CASSIRLYTYNSPLHF | TGTGCTAGCAGTATCAGGTTATACACATATAATTCACCCCTCCACTTT